Presented here are 21 T cell receptor beta chains from one specimen sequenced in a study of T cell responses to AZD1222 COVID-19 vaccine. Assay: immunoSEQ multiplex PCR; the TCRdb copy retains only in-frame clones and omits some. The table shows about 150,000 clones, with about nine tenths occurring only once. The sequencing here drew on peripheral blood, taken on day 0 of AZD1222 vaccination. The receptors were gathered from an adult in good health.

This chain uses TRBV19 with TRBJ2-1; 9 positions match TRBD2. This CDR3 is built from 15 residues. Germline CDR1 reads LNHDA; CDR2 reads SQIVND (reference sequence). V dropped 6 bases and J dropped 8; count of bases not matched to a gene: 11. This chain's CDR3 is CASSRLAGTIDEQFF. CDR3 in DNA: TGTGCCAGTAGCCGGCTAGCGGGGACTATCGATGAGCAGTTCTTC.

This chain connects TRBV19 to TRBJ1-2; no clear D. V gave up 2 bases and J gave up 0 bases, with 10 bases separating them. The CDR3 length is 15 residues. Germline V lookup: CDR1 LNHDA, CDR2 SQIVND (reference sequence). The CDR3 sequence: CASSIQDSANYGYTF. CDR3 bases: TGTGCCAGTAGTATACAGGACTCAGCTAACTATGGCTACACCTTC.

This sequence joins TRBV6-5 and TRBJ1-1, with 7 bases identical to TRBD1. The CDR3 covers 13 residues. Germline values: CDR1 MNHEY, CDR2 SVGAGI. With 7 bases clipped from V and 2 bases from J, the junction kept 4 bases outside the gene matches. The DNA for the CDR3 is TGTGCCAGCACGGGACAGCTAAACACTGAAGCTTTCTTT. As protein: CASTGQLNTEAFF.

The chain uses TRBV6-5 and TRBJ2-7, with TRBD1 identical over 11 bases. The CDR3 sequence is 15 residues long. CDR1 and CDR2 from the germline V gene are MNHEY and SVGAGI. V shed 7 bases, J shed 6 bases, and the junction held 11 bases outside the gene matches. The CDR3 loop reads CASTPGQGVSREQYF. The DNA for the CDR3 is TGTGCCAGCACGCCGGGACAGGGGGTTTCACGCGAGCAGTACTTC.

The rearrangement uses TRBV6-5 and TRBJ1-2, with a weak D call TRBD1 (5 bases). Trimming removed 4 bases from V and 8 bases from J, with 23 bases in between. Germline V gene sequence: CDR1 MNHEY, CDR2 SVGAGI. The CDR3 covers 16 residues. The CDR3 coding sequence is TGTGCCAGCAGTTCGCCTCAACCCGGGACCTCGGGGGGCTACACCTTC. It is translated as CASSSPQPGTSGGYTF.

This sequence joins TRBV6-5 and TRBJ2-1, with 10 bases that match TRBD2. The J segment lost 5 bases and the V segment lost 10 bases, leaving 8 bases of the junction unmatched. The CDR3 sequence is 14 residues long. The germline V gene encodes CDR1 MNHEY and CDR2 SVGAGI. CDR3 DNA sequence: TGTGCCACTTCACTAGCGGGAACGGACAATGAGCAGTTCTTC. Amino acids: CATSLAGTDNEQFF.

The CDR3 bases are TGTGCCAGCAGCCATAGCGGGATAGTCGACAATGAGCAGTTCTTC. Its protein product is CASSHSGIVDNEQFF. The chain recombines TRBV9 with TRBJ2-1; 8 nucleotides line up with TRBD2. Per germline, CDR1 SGDLS and CDR2 YYNGEE. The CDR3 is made up of 15 amino acids. The ends lost 4 bases at V and 5 bases at J; junction bases unmatched: 8.

The chain combines TRBV24-1 with TRBJ2-5; D gene uncertain. The CDR3 is made up of 12 amino acids. Trimming took off 1 base at V and 4 bases at J, with 3 bases between the two ends. Germline assignment: CDR1 KGHDR and CDR2 SFDVKD. This chain's CDR3 is CATSDFGETQYF. DNA of the CDR3: TGTGCCACCAGTGATTTTGGAGAGACCCAGTACTTC.

J is TRBJ2-2 and V is TRBV3-1 (or the pseudogene TRBV3-2); 9 nucleotides match TRBD1. CDR3 length: 18 amino acids. Looked up from germline, CDR1 is LGHDT and CDR2 is YNNKEL (reference sequence). The V segment lost 2 bases and the J segment 5 bases; nucleotides outside the gene matches: 12. The CDR3 loop reads CASSQRFERTGVTGELFF. The CDR3 DNA follows: TGTGCCAGCAGCCAAAGATTTGAACGGACAGGGGTAACCGGGGAGCTGTTTTTT.

V is TRBV11-3 and J is TRBJ2-1, with 9 bases aligning to TRBD2. V lost 1 base to trimming and J lost 8 bases; unmatched junction nucleotides: 3. The CDR3 runs 14 residues. Germline-derived CDR1 and CDR2 are SGHNT and YENEEA. The CDR3: CASSLGVAGDEQFF. CDR3 DNA: TGTGCCAGCAGCTTAGGAGTAGCGGGAGATGAGCAGTTCTTC.

This clone came up once. CDR3 protein: CASTPKVPAGGDGYTF. The DNA of the CDR3 is TGTGCCAGCACCCCAAAGGTCCCTGCAGGAGGGGATGGCTACACCTTC. The J gene is TRBJ1-2, the V gene TRBV6-6, with D tentatively TRBD1 (5 bases). V was clipped by 7 bases and J by 6 bases, with 24 bases between them. This CDR3 region has 16 residues. The germline gives CDR1 MNHNY, CDR2 SVGAGI (reference sequence).

V and J are TRBV19 and TRBJ2-3, with a tentative D call TRBD2 (6 bases). This CDR3 region has 15 residues. Trimming took 7 bases from V and 0 from J, leaving 14 bases between them. CDR1 is LNHDA and CDR2 is SQIVND in the germline V gene (reference sequence). The CDR3 DNA reads as TGTGCCAGTAACCTGGGGAGCGGGAGCACAGATACGCAGTATTTT. Translating it yields CASNLGSGSTDTQYF. Full variable domain (remainder filled in from reference TRBV19 and TRBJ2-3): DGGITQSPKYLFRKEGQNVTLSCEQNLNHDAMYWYRQDPGQGLRLIYYSQIVNDFQKGDIAEGYSVSREKKESFPLTVTSAQKNPTAFYLCASNLGSGSTDTQYFGPGTRLTVL.

The CDR3 nucleotides read TGTGCCAGCAGCCCCGCTAACACAGATACGCAGTATTTT. This gives the protein CASSPANTDTQYF. The rearrangement links TRBV7-3 to TRBJ2-3; no definite D call. Trimming took off 5 bases at V and 2 bases at J, with 8 bases between the two ends. The germline gives CDR1 SGHTA, CDR2 FQGTGA. This CDR3 spans 13 amino acids. Looking up the rest from reference TRBV7-3 and TRBJ2-3 gives the full variable domain: GAGVSQTPSNKVTEKGKYVELRCDPISGHTALYWYRQSLGQGPEFLIYFQGTGAADDSGLPNDRFFAVRPEGSVSTLKIQRTERGDSAVYLCASSPANTDTQYFGPGTRLTVL.

The chain joins TRBV4-2 to TRBJ2-1; D possibly corresponds to TRBD1 (6 bases). Germline CDR1 and CDR2: LGHNA and YNFKEQ. The CDR3 is 14 amino acids. V shed 1 base and J shed 10 bases, with 14 bases lying between them. The CDR3 sequence is CASSQGVRGYEQFF. The CDR3 DNA reads as TGTGCCAGCAGCCAAGGTGTCAGGGGTTACGAGCAGTTCTTC.

This clone was recorded only once. The rearrangement links TRBV7-2 to TRBJ1-1; no clear D gene. The V gene's germline CDR1 is SGHTA and CDR2 FQGNSA. Trimming removed 5 bases at V and 0 bases at J, with 13 bases between. This CDR3 comprises 15 residues. The CDR3 is CASSAAGVMNTEAFF. CDR3 DNA sequence: TGTGCCAGCAGCGCGGCCGGTGTCATGAACACTGAAGCTTTCTTT.

The chain links TRBV3-1 (or the pseudogene TRBV3-2) to TRBJ1-2; TRBD1 is a possible D gene (5 bases). Germline V gene sequence: CDR1 LGHDT, CDR2 YNNKEL (reference sequence). The V end was cut by 8 bases, the J end by 6 bases, with 13 bases between. CDR3 length: 12 amino acids. CDR3 DNA: TGTGCCAGCGGGGGGTTCGTAGATGGCTACACCTTC. As protein: CASGGFVDGYTF.

The chain carries TRBV6-1 and TRBJ2-3; 9 nucleotides line up with TRBD2. Looked up from germline, CDR1 is MNHNS and CDR2 is SASEGT. V shed 1 base, J shed 2 bases, and the junction held 4 bases outside the gene matches. CDR3 size: 16 residues. This CDR3 is CASSEGTSEATDTQYF. The CDR3 DNA reads as TGTGCCAGCAGTGAAGGGACTAGCGAGGCCACAGATACGCAGTATTTT.

The chain recombines TRBV19 with TRBJ2-7, with D possibly matching TRBD1 (5 bases). This CDR3 is built from 16 residues. With 0 bases removed from V and 2 bases from J, the gap between germline ends came to 14 bases. Germline CDR1 and CDR2: LNHDA and SQIVND (reference sequence). CDR3 in DNA: TGTGCCAGTAGTATAGATCATTCAGGGTTCGCCTACGAGCAGTACTTC. Amino acid sequence: CASSIDHSGFAYEQYF.

This clone came up once. This rearrangement joins TRBV2 to TRBJ2-3; the D is unclear. Trimming removed 3 bases from V and 5 bases from J, with 21 bases in between. There are 17 residues in the CDR3. Germline lookup yields CDR1 SNHLY and CDR2 FYNNEI. CDR3 in DNA: TGTGCCAGCAGTGATCCCCCCCCTCCCAACCGTGGAGATACGCAGTATTTT. Translated, it gives CASSDPPPPNRGDTQYF.

DNA of the CDR3: TGTGCCAGCTTGGACATCAATAGCAATCAGCCCCAGCATTTT. Translating gives CASLDINSNQPQHF. The chain recombines TRBV28 with TRBJ1-5; D is perhaps TRBD1 (5 bases). CDR1 is MDHEN and CDR2 is SYDVKM in the germline V gene. The CDR3 loop spans 14 amino acids. V lost 8 bases and J 0 bases, leaving 11 bases between the germline ends.

The chain recombines TRBV7-9 with TRBJ2-7; the match to TRBD2 covers 9 bases. The germline CDR1 and CDR2 sequences are SEHNR and FQNEAQ (reference sequence). The length of the CDR3 is 15 residues. J lost 5 bases, V lost 5 bases, and 10 bases had no gene match. CDR3 loop: CASSPLAGGRNEQYF. The CDR3 nucleotides read TGTGCCAGCAGCCCACTGGCGGGAGGGAGGAACGAGCAGTACTTC.